This T cell receptor beta chain stems from a study of blood T cell repertoires in COVID-19. Whole-study context: T cells, B-cell-depleted T cells, or PBMCs provided the cDNA or gDNA that served as material.

In the original analysis: How many nucleated cells were present was estimated from reference gene primer amplification. Here immunoSEQ multiplex PCR was the method, and the copy in TCRdb shows in-frame clones only, minus some. V and J calls and clone size are copied from that table; D and trimming were computed from the DNA. The table has about 270,000 clones, roughly 80% seen once. Turning to this clone: The same CDR3 arises from other DNA sequences in this sample as well.

CDR1 MNHEY and CDR2 SMNVEV come from the germline V gene (reference sequence). Trimming removed 4 bases from V and 0 bases from J, with 9 bases in between. The CDR3 sequence is 14 residues long. The sequenced material came from peripheral blood. This TCR was recovered from a woman aged 45 to 65 who had recovered from COVID-19. The chain employs TRBV27 and TRBJ1-1; D ambiguous. The CDR3: CASSSPELNTEAFF. The CDR3 DNA sequence: TGTGCCAGCAGTTCACCGGAGTTGAACACTGAAGCTTTCTTT.